The rows below give T cell receptor beta chains drawn from one sample of a study of CD8+CD57+ T cells in acquired aplastic anemia. TCRdb passed the reads through MiXCR, listing each CDR3 protein once. The sample yields roughly 160,000 distinct CDR3 sequences, 40% to 50% seen once. Source material: sorted CD4+, CD8+, or CD8+CD57+ T cells (not recorded which) from PBMCs. These receptors all stem from a human donor with aplastic anemia. CDR3s include the opening cysteine and the closing phenylalanine or tryptophan. The D gene is left open where the match is weak. A row's size may be missing; if present it is once, few, many or a size class.

j_call	v_call	d_call	clone_size	cdr3_nt	cdr3_aa
TRBJ1-1	TRBV2	.	once	TGTGCCAGCAGTGGGAGCATGAACACTGAAGCTTTCTTT	CASSGSMNTEAFF
TRBJ2-1	TRBV5-6	TRBD2	.	TGTGCCAGCAGCTCAGGACTAGAGGGGAAGAATGAGCAGTTCTTC	CASSSGLEGKNEQFF
TRBJ1-3	TRBV25-1	.	.	TGTGCCAGCTCACTCAGTGACTCTGGAAACACCATATATTTT	CASSLSDSGNTIYF
TRBJ2-3	TRBV10-3	.	.	TGTGCCATCAGTGAGTCAGATACGCAGTATTTT	CAISESDTQYF
TRBJ2-1	TRBV30	.	few	TGTGCCTGGAGTCGTAGCGCCAATGAGCAGTTCTTC	CAWSRSANEQFF
TRBJ2-1	TRBV9	.	many	TGTGCCAGCAGCGTATTAGGCGAGAATGAGCAGTTCTTC	CASSVLGENEQFF
TRBJ1-5	TRBV10-3	TRBD1	few	TGTGCCATCAGTGAGTCAGGTCAGGGGGACCAGCCCCAGCATTTT	CAISESGQGDQPQHF
TRBJ1-6	TRBV10-3	.	.	TGTGCCATCTGGGGGGGCTCCTATAATTCACCCCTCCACTTT	CAIWGGSYNSPLHF
TRBJ1-1	TRBV6-5	.	.	TGTGCCAGCAGTTACTCGAGGCAGGGGTCAACTGAAGCTTTCTTT	CASSYSRQGSTEAFF
TRBJ2-2	TRBV7-6	.	many	TGTGCCAGCAGCTTAGTAATACAGGCAAAAGCCGGGGAGCTGTTTTTT	CASSLVIQAKAGELFF
TRBJ2-1	TRBV7-6	.	.	TGTGCCAGCAGCCCAACTAACGGGAGCAGATATGAGCAGTTCTTC	CASSPTNGSRYEQFF
TRBJ1-2	TRBV12-3/TRBV12-4	TRBD1	many	TGTGCCACCACGAGTAAGGGACAGCGTAACTATGGCTACACCTTC	CATTSKGQRNYGYTF
TRBJ2-7	TRBV6-5	TRBD1	.	TGTGCCAGCAGTTCCCGACAGGGGGACGACGAGCAGTACTTC	CASSSRQGDDEQYF
TRBJ1-2	TRBV6-5	.	many	TGTGCCAGCAGTCAGGGTCGCTATGGCTACACCTTC	CASSQGRYGYTF
TRBJ1-5	TRBV19	TRBD1	.	TGTGCCAGTAATCGACAGGGGAGCAATCAGCCCCAGCATTTT	CASNRQGSNQPQHF
TRBJ1-1	TRBV5-1	.	.	TGCGCCAGCAGCGGACTAGTAGGCGACACTGAAGCTTTCTTT	CASSGLVGDTEAFF
TRBJ2-1	TRBV2	TRBD1	.	TGTGCCAGCAGCGAACCCGGGACAGGGTCCAATGAGCAGTTCTTC	CASSEPGTGSNEQFF
TRBJ2-7	TRBV19	TRBD1	.	TGTGCCAGTAACCCGGGACAGGGTCTGAGAGAGCAGTACTTC	CASNPGQGLREQYF
TRBJ2-2	TRBV10-3	.	few	TGTGCCGTGACGGGGCTGAACACCGGGGAGCTGTTTTTT	CAVTGLNTGELFF
TRBJ2-7	TRBV19	.	.	TGTGCCAGTATGGGCCCCGGAAGATCCTACGAGCAGTACTTC	CASMGPGRSYEQYF
TRBJ2-1	TRBV5-1	.	few	TGCGCCAGCAGCTTGGCCTCGAGCGGGTCCTACAATGAGCAGTTCTTC	CASSLASSGSYNEQFF
TRBJ2-5	TRBV7-7	.	many	TGTGCTAGCAGCTTAGGCCGGGGCCCACAAGAGACCCAGTACTTC	CASSLGRGPQETQYF
TRBJ2-3	TRBV29-1	.	many	TGCAGCGTCCGAGCTGCTCCCCCAGATACGCAGTATTTT	CSVRAAPPDTQYF
TRBJ1-2	TRBV20-1	TRBD1	once	TGCAGTGCTGCAGGGGGCGACTATGGCTACACCTTC	CSAAGGDYGYTF
TRBJ2-5	TRBV19	TRBD1	few	TGTGCCAGTAGTTTCGGACAGGGTTGGGAGACCCAGTACTTC	CASSFGQGWETQYF
TRBJ2-1	TRBV30	.	few	TGTGCCTGGACCGTCCGAGGGGGACGGTCCTACAATGAGCAGTTCTTC	CAWTVRGGRSYNEQFF
TRBJ2-7	TRBV2	.	.	TGTGCTAGTCGTACGGGTTTATCGGCCTACGAGCAGCACTTC	CASRTGLSAYEQHF
TRBJ2-2	TRBV5-1	.	few	TGCGCCAGCAGGGACTCCCCGAACACCGGGGAGCTGTTTTTT	CASRDSPNTGELFF
TRBJ2-1	TRBV2	.	many	TGTGCCAGCAGTGAATCTAGCTTATACAATGAGCAGTTCTTC	CASSESSLYNEQFF
TRBJ2-1	TRBV2	TRBD2	.	TGTGCCAGCAGGGGGACTAGCGGGGAGACCAAGCAGTTCTTC	CASRGTSGETKQFF
TRBJ1-1	TRBV9	.	many	TGTGCCAGCAGCGGGGCCGCAGGGTCGAACACTGAAGCTTTCTTT	CASSGAAGSNTEAFF
TRBJ2-7	TRBV29-1	TRBD1	.	TGCAGCGGTGGTACCGGGACAGGGGGCGAGCAGTACTTC	CSGGTGTGGEQYF
TRBJ2-1	TRBV12-5	TRBD2	.	TGTGCGACTCCTCTAGCGGGGGGCTACAATGAGCAGTTCTTC	CATPLAGGYNEQFF
TRBJ2-2	TRBV9	.	many	TGTGCCAGCAACCCTTTCACGTCCACCGGGGAGCTGTTTTTT	CASNPFTSTGELFF
TRBJ2-6	TRBV10-3	.	.	TGTGCCCTGAGCTCTGGGGCCAACGTCCTGACTTTC	CALSSGANVLTF
TRBJ1-2	TRBV7-9	.	many	TGTGCCAGCAGCCGATCGGGACTGGATGGCTACACCTTC	CASSRSGLDGYTF
TRBJ1-2	TRBV20-1	.	many	TGCAGTGCTTGGACAGAGACCTATGGCTACACCTTC	CSAWTETYGYTF
TRBJ2-7	TRBV2	TRBD1	.	TGTGCCAGCACCCCTAGGACAGGCTACGAGCAGTACTTC	CASTPRTGYEQYF